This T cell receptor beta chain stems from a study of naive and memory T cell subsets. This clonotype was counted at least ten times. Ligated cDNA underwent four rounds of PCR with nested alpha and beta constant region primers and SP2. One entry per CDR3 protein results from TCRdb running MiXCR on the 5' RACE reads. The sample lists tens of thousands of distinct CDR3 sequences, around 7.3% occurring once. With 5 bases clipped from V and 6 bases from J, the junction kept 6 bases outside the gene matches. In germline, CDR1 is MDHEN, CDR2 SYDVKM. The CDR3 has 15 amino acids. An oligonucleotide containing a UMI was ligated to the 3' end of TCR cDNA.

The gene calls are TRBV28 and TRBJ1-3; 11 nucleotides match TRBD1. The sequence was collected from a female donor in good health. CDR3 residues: CASSEPGQGVNTIYF. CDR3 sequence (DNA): TGTGCCAGCAGTGAACCGGGACAGGGGGTAAACACCATATATTTT. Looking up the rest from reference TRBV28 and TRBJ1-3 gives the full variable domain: DVKVTQSSRYLVKRTGEKVFLECVQDMDHENMFWYRQDPGLGLRLIYFSYDVKMKEKGDIPEGYSVSREKKERFSLILESASTNQTSMYLCASSEPGQGVNTIYFGEGSWLTVV.